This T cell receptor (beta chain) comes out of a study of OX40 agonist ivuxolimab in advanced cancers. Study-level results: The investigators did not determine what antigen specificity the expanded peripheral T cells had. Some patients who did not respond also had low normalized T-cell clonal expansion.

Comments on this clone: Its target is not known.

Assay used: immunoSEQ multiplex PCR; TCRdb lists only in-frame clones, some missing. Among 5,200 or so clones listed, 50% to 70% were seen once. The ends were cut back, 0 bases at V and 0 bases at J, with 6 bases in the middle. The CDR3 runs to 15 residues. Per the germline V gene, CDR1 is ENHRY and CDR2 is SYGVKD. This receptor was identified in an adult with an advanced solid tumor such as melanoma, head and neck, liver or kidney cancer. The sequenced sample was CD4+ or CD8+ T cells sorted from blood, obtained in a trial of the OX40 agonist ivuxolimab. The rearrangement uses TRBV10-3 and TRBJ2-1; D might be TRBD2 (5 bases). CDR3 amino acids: CAISESGSSYNEQFF. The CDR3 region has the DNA TGTGCCATCAGTGAGTCAGGGAGCTCCTACAATGAGCAGTTCTTC.